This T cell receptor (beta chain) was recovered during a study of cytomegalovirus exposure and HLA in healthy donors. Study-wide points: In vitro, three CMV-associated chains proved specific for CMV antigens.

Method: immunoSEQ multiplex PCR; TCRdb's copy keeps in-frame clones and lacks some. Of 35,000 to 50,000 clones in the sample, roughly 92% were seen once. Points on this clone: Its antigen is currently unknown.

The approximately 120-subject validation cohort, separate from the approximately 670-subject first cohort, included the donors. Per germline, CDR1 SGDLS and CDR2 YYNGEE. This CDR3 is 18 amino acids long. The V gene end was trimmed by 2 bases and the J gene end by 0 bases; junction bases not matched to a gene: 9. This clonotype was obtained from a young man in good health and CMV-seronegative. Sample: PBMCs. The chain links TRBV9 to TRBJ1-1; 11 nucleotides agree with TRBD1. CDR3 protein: CASSVGADRGQVNTEAFF. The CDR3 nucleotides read TGTGCCAGCAGCGTTGGAGCGGACAGGGGGCAAGTGAACACTGAAGCTTTCTTT.